This record covers a single T cell receptor (beta chain). This clonotype has just a few counts. Its target antigen remains unknown. Per-base qualities were not stored, and no clone one base away is much larger. The method was 5' RACE. The instrument was an Illumina HiSeq 2500. The second PCR ran for roughly 7 to 12 cycles and used a J-beta primer mix along with a sample-barcoded 5' primer. A template-switch 5' adaptor carrying 12 random nucleotides introduced a unique molecular identifier onto each TCR beta cDNA molecule. At least 2.5 million CDR3-containing paired-end reads were obtained from each sample. The Mint cDNA synthesis kit, primed by a TRBC-specific oligonucleotide, was used to synthesize first-strand cDNA from all RNA. Following uracil-DNA glycosylase treatment, all cDNA underwent a first 18-cycle PCR with the universal primers M1SS and BC2_uni_R. The source study handled its data this way. For normalization, 1 million high-quality reads were randomly selected from each sample, with every read carrying a distinct molecular identifier. Instead of being binned into consensus sequences, reads with shared molecular identifiers were discarded. MiTCR, set to a Q25 quality threshold and the strictest error-elimination algorithm, was used for CDR3 identification, clonotype clustering and error correction. Lower-bound total TCR beta diversity was estimated with a nonparametric unseen species model using Euler transformation. Using fastp trimming at Q25 and MiXCR clonotype assembly, TCRdb reanalyzed the public sequencing data and kept in-frame beta chains. Each CDR3 protein gets just one entry, which takes the most common genes and DNA from the rows behind it. It is TCRdb's table, rather than the study itself, that gives the V and J calls and clone size. For this sample the table gives about 730,000 distinct CDR3 sequences, of which roughly 47% were detected only once. Approximately 22% of the sample belongs to the ten largest clones.

These data originate in a study of blood T cells in healthy people across ages (dated by TCRdb to the mid-2010s). Background for the entire study: In model experiments, template switching captured about one uniquely barcoded TCR beta cDNA molecule for every two T cells. Age-related changes in TCR beta repertoire diversity were measured in the study by deep sequencing normalized with unique cDNA molecular identifiers. Donors were grouped into four age groups: young (average approximately 16 years), middle-aged (around 39), aged (62) and long-lived (about 90). To avoid experimental bias, donors of different ages were spread randomly across the sequencing lanes. Using the same blood draw, the study looked at two additional independent replicas of 1 million unique cDNA reads for two donors, one aged 18 to 30 and the other aged 80 or older.

V is pared back by 5 bases and J by 3 bases, with 6 bases lying between the germline termini. As encoded in the germline V gene (reference sequence), CDR1 is DFQATT while CDR2 is SNEGSKA. The CDR3 spans 11 residues, from the cysteine through the phenylalanine. The kept DNA is CDR3 alone, 33 bases in frame from the first base. Study-level results and caveats: Because the CMV infection status of the donors was unknown, age-related changes in expanded clonotypes may potentially have been confounded. Since profiling was done on bulk unsorted PBMCs, naive and antigen-experienced compartments could not be conclusively compared. Estimates of total diversity from one million sequenced T cells were regarded as lower bounds and underestimates. The long-lived group showed more naive CD4+ T cells, fewer expanded clones and increased TCR diversity than the aged group, suggesting age selection. Observed TCR beta diversity per million T cells fell roughly linearly with age, and a significant reduction was already apparent by age around 40. The percentage of naive T cells measured by flow cytometry correlated strongly with observed TCR beta diversity.

Donors were 39 systemically healthy Caucasian individuals from Russia aged roughly 6 to 90 years. Around 10 milliliters of peripheral blood were collected from each donor into EDTA-treated Vacutainer tubes. Ficoll-Paque density-gradient centrifugation was used to isolate PBMCs, with at least 6 million obtained per sample. Total RNA, at least 6 micrograms per sample, was extracted from PBMCs with Trizol reagent. Naive CD45RAhigh/CD27high T cell percentages were measured by flow cytometry on a PBMC aliquot from every donor. What was sequenced was blood. This chain joins TRBV20-1 to TRBJ2-3; 6 matching bases give a weak D call of TRBD1. The sequence was obtained from an older woman in good health. The bases read TGCAGTGCTGGACAGACAGATACGCAGTATTTT. The encoded protein is CSAGQTDTQYF.